This entry is about one T cell receptor beta chain. Original methodology: Researchers report that nucleated cell counts were estimated from reference gene primer amplification. Method: immunoSEQ multiplex PCR; TCRdb's copy keeps in-frame clones and lacks some. V and J calls and clone size come straight from that table; D and trimming were deduced from the DNA. The sample includes under 300,000 clones, roughly 90% of them seen just once. The sample comes from a study of blood T cell repertoires in COVID-19. Across the study: T cells, B-cell-depleted T cells, or PBMCs provided the cDNA or gDNA that served as material.

The CDR3 spans 14 residues. From germline, CDR1 is SNHLY and CDR2 FYNNEI. V gave up 7 bases and J gave up 6 bases; unmatched junction bases: 7. The sample comprised peripheral blood. V gene TRBV2 combines with J gene TRBJ2-5, with 11 bases fitting TRBD2. The clonotype was recovered from a woman in her thirties or forties who had recovered from COVID-19. CDR3 coding DNA: TGTGCCAGCACATTAACTAGCGGGGGAAAGACCCAGTACTTC. Translated: CASTLTSGGKTQYF.